This T cell receptor (delta chain) emerged from a study of γδ T cells in repeated Plasmodium falciparum infection. Vgamma9/Vdelta2+ and Vdelta2-negative gammadelta T cells were flow-sorted from PBMC for bulk sequencing. TCRdb reanalysed the multiplex PCR reads with CATT. Of 85,000 to 90,000 delta-chain clones listed, almost 1.5% are singletons. This clone was picked up many times. This probably arose from a read error, given a far larger clone one base away. This sample also contains other DNA sequences that code for the same CDR3. The CDR3 extends over 15 amino acids. Germline CDR1 and CDR2: TSWWSYY and QGS.

The source of this sequence is a pool of human donors (malaria-infected and uninfected, not separated). Sample: gamma-delta T cells from blood. V is TRDV1 and J is TRDJ1; TRDD3 aligns across 8 bases. The CDR3 here is CALGFYWGYSDKLIF. The CDR3 DNA follows: TGTGCTCTTGGGTTTTACTGGGGATACAGCGATAAGCTCATCTTT.